These 11 T cell receptor beta chains were all obtained from the same sample, sequenced in a study of T-cell memory formation after mild COVID-19. TCRdb redid the calling of the 5' RACE reads with MiXCR, one entry per CDR3 protein. The sample has fewer than 400,000 distinct CDR3 sequences, over 10% seen once; the top ten hold 20% to 25%. The sample consisted of PBMCs or a T cell subset sorted from them (not recorded which). These receptors were obtained from a man aged 18 to 30 who had mild COVID-19 (a few samples of this study predate the infection). Cell type and time point are not known.

This clonotype has a handful of counts. The chain joins TRBV4-1 to TRBJ2-2; maybe TRBD2 (5 bases). V lost 0 bases and J 2 bases, leaving 7 bases between the germline ends. The CDR3 runs to 15 residues. Germline V gene lookup returns CDR1 MGHRA and CDR2 YSYEKL. CDR3 loop: CASSQEAANTGELFF. As DNA, the CDR3 is TGCGCCAGCAGCCAAGAAGCGGCCAACACCGGGGAGCTGTTTTTT.

J is TRBJ2-1 and V is TRBV6-1; D may correspond to TRBD1 or TRBD2 (5 bases each). Germline lookup yields CDR1 MNHNS and CDR2 SASEGT. This CDR3 has 15 residues. V gave up 6 bases and J gave up 8 bases, with 20 bases separating them. The chain's CDR3 is CASRMITGRGDEQFF. The CDR3, as DNA: TGTGCCAGCAGGATGATTACCGGACGGGGCGATGAGCAGTTCTTC.

This clonotype was counted between two and nine times. As DNA, the CDR3 is TGTGCCACTTCGACTTTCTGGACAGGGCAAGATACGCAGTATTTT. It specifies CATSTFWTGQDTQYF. The J gene is TRBJ2-3, the V gene TRBV3-1; 8 bases map to TRBD1. Germline V gives CDR1 LGHDT, CDR2 YNNKEL (reference sequence). The CDR3 spans 15 residues. V lost 10 bases, J lost 5 bases, and 14 bases stayed unmatched.

The sample holds a few counts of this clonotype. V and J are TRBV6-2 or TRBV6-3 and TRBJ1-2; a possible D gene is TRBD1 (5 bases). This CDR3 has 15 amino acids. V was trimmed by 2 bases and J by 2 bases, leaving 12 bases between them. CDR1 and CDR2 from the germline V gene are MNHEY and SVGEGT. The chain's CDR3 is CASSYPGLPNYGYTF. Here the CDR3 DNA reads TGTGCCAGCAGTTACCCGGGACTTCCAAACTATGGCTACACCTTC.

This clonotype was observed at least ten times. The chain carries TRBV3-1 and TRBJ1-5; D remains unclear. V shed 0 bases and J shed 7 bases, with 13 bases lying between them. From germline, CDR1 is LGHDT and CDR2 YNNKEL (reference sequence). CDR3 size: 15 residues. The CDR3 DNA reads TGTGCCAGCAGCCAAGATGAAGGGTTACAGCAGCCCCAGCATTTT. Its protein is CASSQDEGLQQPQHF.

This clonotype was seen ten or more times. The gene calls are TRBV12-3 or TRBV12-4 and TRBJ2-1; no clear D gene. CDR3 size: 13 residues. V shed 2 bases and J shed 3 bases, with 5 bases lying between them. The CDR3 DNA sequence: TGTGCCAGCAGTTTAAACAACTACAATGAGCAGTTCTTC. Protein sequence: CASSLNNYNEQFF.

The rearrangement links TRBV7-6 to TRBJ2-3; D is perhaps TRBD1 or TRBD2 (6 bases each). This CDR3 spans 15 amino acids. Germline assignment: CDR1 SGHVS and CDR2 FNYEAQ. Trimming pared 2 bases from V and 2 bases from J, leaving 11 bases between. The CDR3 sequence is CASSLMGGSTDTQYF. DNA of the CDR3: TGTGCCAGCAGCTTAATGGGGGGCTCCACAGATACGCAGTATTTT.

The chain joins TRBV7-9 to TRBJ2-1; 9 bases line up with TRBD2. Trimming removed 5 bases from V and 9 bases from J; junction bases left unmatched: 11. This CDR3 is 15 amino acids long. The germline gives CDR1 SEHNR, CDR2 FQNEAQ (reference sequence). This chain's CDR3 is CASSASSSGVGEQFF. CDR3 DNA sequence: TGTGCCAGCAGCGCCTCGTCTAGCGGGGTAGGTGAGCAGTTCTTC.

This clonotype was found a few times. This chain links TRBV19 with TRBJ2-1, with TRBD1 matching 7 bases. The length of the CDR3 is 13 residues. J gave up 10 bases and V 5 bases, and 8 bases lay outside the gene matches. Per the germline V gene, CDR1 is LNHDA and CDR2 is SQIVND (reference sequence). DNA of the CDR3: TGTGCCAGTAGTGCGACAGGGCTGGGAGAGCAGTTCTTC. This sequence encodes CASSATGLGEQFF.

This clonotype has a handful of counts. The chain employs TRBV6-4 and TRBJ2-7, with a weak D call TRBD2 (5 bases). This CDR3 is 13 amino acids long. CDR1 and CDR2 (germline): MRHNA, SNTAGT. The ends were cut back, 3 bases at V and 5 bases at J, with 11 bases in the middle. For the CDR3, the DNA is TGTGCCAGCAGTGAACTTGAGGGCGACGAGCAGTACTTC. Its translation: CASSELEGDEQYF.

The chain uses TRBV7-9 and TRBJ2-2; D not resolved. This CDR3 comprises 13 residues. The germline V gene has CDR1 SEHNR and CDR2 FQNEAQ (reference sequence). V lost 4 bases and J lost 7, with 10 bases in between. This CDR3 reads CASSSPPSGELFF. CDR3 DNA: TGTGCCAGCAGCTCACCTCCGAGCGGGGAGCTGTTTTTT.